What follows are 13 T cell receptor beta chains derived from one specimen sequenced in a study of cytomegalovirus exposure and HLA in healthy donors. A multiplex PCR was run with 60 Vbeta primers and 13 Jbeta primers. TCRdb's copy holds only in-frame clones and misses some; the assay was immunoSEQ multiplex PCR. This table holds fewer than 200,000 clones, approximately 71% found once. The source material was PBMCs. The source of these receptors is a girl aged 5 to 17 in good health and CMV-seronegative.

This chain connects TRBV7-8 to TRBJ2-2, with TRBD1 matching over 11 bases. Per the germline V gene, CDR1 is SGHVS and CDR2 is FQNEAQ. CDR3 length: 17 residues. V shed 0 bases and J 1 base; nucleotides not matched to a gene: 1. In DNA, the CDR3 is TGTGCCAGCAGCTTAGCGGGGACAGGGGGGAACACCGGGGAGCTGTTTTTT. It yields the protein CASSLAGTGGNTGELFF.

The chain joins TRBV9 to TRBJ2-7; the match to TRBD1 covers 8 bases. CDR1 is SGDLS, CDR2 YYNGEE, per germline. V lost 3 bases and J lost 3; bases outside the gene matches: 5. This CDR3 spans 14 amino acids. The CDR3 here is CASSGGQANYEQYF. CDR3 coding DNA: TGTGCCAGCAGCGGGGGACAGGCGAACTACGAGCAGTACTTC.

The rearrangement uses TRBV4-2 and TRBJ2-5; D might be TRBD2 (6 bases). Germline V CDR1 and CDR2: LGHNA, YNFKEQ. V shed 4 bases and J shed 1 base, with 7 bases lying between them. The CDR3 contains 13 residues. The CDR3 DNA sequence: TGTGCCAGCAGCCGGGACTCCCAAGAGACCCAGTACTTC. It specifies CASSRDSQETQYF.

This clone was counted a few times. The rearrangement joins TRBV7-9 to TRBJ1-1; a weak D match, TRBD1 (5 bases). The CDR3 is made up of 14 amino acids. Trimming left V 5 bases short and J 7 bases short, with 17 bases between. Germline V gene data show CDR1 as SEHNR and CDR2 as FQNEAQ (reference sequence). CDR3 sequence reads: CASSHRTPRVEAFF. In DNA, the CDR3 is TGTGCCAGCAGCCATAGGACACCTCGGGTTGAAGCTTTCTTT.

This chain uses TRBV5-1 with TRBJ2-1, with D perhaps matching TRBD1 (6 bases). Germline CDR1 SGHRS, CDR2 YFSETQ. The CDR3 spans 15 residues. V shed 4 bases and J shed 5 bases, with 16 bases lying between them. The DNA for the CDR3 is TGCGCCAGCAGCGCGCACAGGGTCCTCCACAATGAGCAGTTCTTC. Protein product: CASSAHRVLHNEQFF. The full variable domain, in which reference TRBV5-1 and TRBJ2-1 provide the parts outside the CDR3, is KAGVTQTPRYLIKTRGQQVTLSCSPISGHRSVSWYQQTPGQGLQFLFEYFSETQRNKGNFPGRFSGRQFSNSRSEMNVSTLELGDSALYLCASSAHRVLHNEQFFGPGTRLTVL.

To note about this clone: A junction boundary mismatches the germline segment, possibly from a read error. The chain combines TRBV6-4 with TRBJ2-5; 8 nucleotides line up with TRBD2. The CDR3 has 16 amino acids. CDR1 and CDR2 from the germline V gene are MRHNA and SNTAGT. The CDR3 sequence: CASSEARGGRQESQYF. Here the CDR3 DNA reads TGTGCCAGCAGTGAAGCCCGGGGGGGCCGTCAAGAGAGCCAGTACTTC.

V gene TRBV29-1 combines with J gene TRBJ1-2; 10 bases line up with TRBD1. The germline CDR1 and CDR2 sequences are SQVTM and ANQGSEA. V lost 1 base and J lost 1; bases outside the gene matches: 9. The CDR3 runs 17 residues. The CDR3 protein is CSVEGAGQGRDNYGYTF. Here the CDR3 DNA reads TGCAGCGTTGAAGGGGCGGGACAGGGGCGAGATAACTATGGCTACACCTTC.

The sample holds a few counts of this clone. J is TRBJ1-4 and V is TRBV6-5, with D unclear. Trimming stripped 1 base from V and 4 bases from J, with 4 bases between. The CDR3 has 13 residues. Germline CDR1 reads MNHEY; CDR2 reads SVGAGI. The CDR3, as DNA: TGTGCCAGCAGTTACTTCAGTAATGAAAAACTGTTTTTT. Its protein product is CASSYFSNEKLFF.

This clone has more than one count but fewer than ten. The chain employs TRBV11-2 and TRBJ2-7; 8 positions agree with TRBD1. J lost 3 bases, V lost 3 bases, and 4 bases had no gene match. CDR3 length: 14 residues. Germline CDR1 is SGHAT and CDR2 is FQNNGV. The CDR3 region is CASSFGQGNYEQYF. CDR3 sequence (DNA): TGTGCCAGCAGCTTTGGACAGGGTAACTACGAGCAGTACTTC. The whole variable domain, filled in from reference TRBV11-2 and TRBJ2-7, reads EAGVAQSPRYKIIEKRQSVAFWCNPISGHATLYWYQQILGQGPKLLIQFQNNGVVDDSQLPKDRFSAERLKGVDSTLKIQPAKLEDSAVYLCASSFGQGNYEQYFGPGTRLTVT.

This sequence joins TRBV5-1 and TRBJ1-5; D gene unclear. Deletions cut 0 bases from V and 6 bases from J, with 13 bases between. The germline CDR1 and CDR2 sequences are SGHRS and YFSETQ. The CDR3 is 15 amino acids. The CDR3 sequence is CASSLAGEKIQPQHF. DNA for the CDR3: TGCGCCAGCAGCTTGGCCGGGGAGAAGATTCAGCCCCAGCATTTT.

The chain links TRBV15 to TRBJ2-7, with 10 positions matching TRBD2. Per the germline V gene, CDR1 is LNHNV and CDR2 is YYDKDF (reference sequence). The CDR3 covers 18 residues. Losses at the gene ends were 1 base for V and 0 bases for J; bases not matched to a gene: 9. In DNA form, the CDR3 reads TGTGCCACCAGCAGAGTAAGGGCAGCGGGGGGGCCCTCCTACGAGCAGTACTTC. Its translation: CATSRVRAAGGPSYEQYF.

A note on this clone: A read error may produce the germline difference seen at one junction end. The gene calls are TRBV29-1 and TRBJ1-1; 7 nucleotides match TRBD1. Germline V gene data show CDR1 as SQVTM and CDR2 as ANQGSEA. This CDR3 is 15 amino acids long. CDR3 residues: CSAHGGGTANTEAYF. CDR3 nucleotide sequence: TGCAGCGCTCACGGCGGCGGGACAGCGAACACTGAAGCTTACTTT.

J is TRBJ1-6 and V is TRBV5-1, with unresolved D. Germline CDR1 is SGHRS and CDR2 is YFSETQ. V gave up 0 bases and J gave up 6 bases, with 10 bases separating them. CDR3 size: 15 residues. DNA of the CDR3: TGCGCCAGCAGCTTGGCCATGCAGGCTAATTCACCCCTCCACTTT. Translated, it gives CASSLAMQANSPLHF.